The clone carrying this TCR beta chain was seen repeatedly, ten times or more. The antigen is undetermined. The data were taken from a study of CD8 T cells in ankylosing spondylitis. Findings and caveats of the study: Matched ankylosing spondylitis synovial fluid reportedly showed significant enrichment of disease-linked clones.

TCRdb passed the 5' RACE reads through MiXCR, listing each CDR3 protein once. The repertoire holds 40,000 or so distinct CDR3 sequences, with about a tenth as singletons. The CDR3 consists of 13 residues. V was pared by 5 bases and J by 3 bases, with 6 bases of the junction left unmatched. Germline values: CDR1 DFQATT, CDR2 SNEGSKA (reference sequence). The sequenced sample consisted of blood, either unsorted or a sorted T cell fraction (not recorded which). The TCR sequence derives from a male donor with ankylosing spondylitis or in good health (not recorded which). The V call is TRBV20-1, the J call TRBJ1-2; 7 bases fit TRBD1. The CDR3 bases are TGCAGTGCTTTAGACAGGGAGGACTATGGCTACACCTTC. Translation: CSALDREDYGYTF.